The 3 T cell receptor beta chains below were found in one sample sequenced in a study of blood T cell repertoires in COVID-19 (dated by TCRdb to the early 2020s). The library was generated by the immunoSEQ multiplex PCR assay. Here the immuneACCESS table is served through TCRdb, limited to in-frame sequences with V and J called. Missing clones are a known gap in these copies; in checked studies unresolved V genes cover under half, and the rest lacks a known reason. The table for this sample lists under 200,000 clones; approximately 79% of them were counted only once. Clones ranked in the top ten supply around 8.1% of the sample. Specimen: peripheral blood. The receptors derive from a woman in her sixties or seventies with COVID-19, enrolled during active disease.

J is TRBJ2-1 and V is TRBV5-1; perhaps TRBD2 as D (6 bases). Trimming removed 2 bases at V and 3 bases at J, with 21 bases between. This CDR3 spans 18 amino acids. CDR1 SGHRS and CDR2 YFSETQ come from the germline V gene. CDR3 residues: CASSFTTPGEGYYNEQFF. In DNA, the CDR3 is TGCGCCAGCAGCTTTACCACCCCGGGGGAAGGGTACTACAATGAGCAGTTCTTC.

The chain combines TRBV19 with TRBJ1-2, with D possibly being TRBD1 (5 bases). The CDR3 spans 15 residues. CDR1 LNHDA and CDR2 SQIVND come from the germline V gene (reference sequence). V lost 3 bases, J lost 3 bases, and 14 bases lay in between. CDR3 in amino acids: CASSIGREAHYGYTF. The DNA for the CDR3 is TGTGCCAGTAGTATCGGCAGGGAGGCGCACTATGGCTACACCTTC.

The chain joins TRBV5-1 to TRBJ1-3, with D unresolved. Germline CDR1 SGHRS, CDR2 YFSETQ. The CDR3 is 16 amino acids. V lost 0 bases and J lost 8, with 18 bases in between. The CDR3 loop reads CASSLERGLGADTIYF. CDR3 nucleotide sequence: TGCGCCAGCAGCTTGGAAAGAGGACTTGGTGCGGACACCATATATTTT.